The source of this T cell receptor (beta chain) is a study of cytomegalovirus exposure and HLA in healthy donors. Primers for the PCR totalled 60 Vbeta and 13 Jbeta. Repertoires were generated with immunoSEQ multiplex PCR, while TCRdb's copy carries only in-frame clones and drops some. The sample lists 150,000 to 200,000 clones; roughly 86% were seen once. This CDR3 region has 15 residues. Unmatched junction bases numbered 3, after V lost 3 bases and J lost 4 bases. Germline V gene data show CDR1 as MGHDK and CDR2 as SYGVNS. The receptor comes from a woman in her late teens or twenties in good health and CMV-seronegative. The chain recombines TRBV25-1 with TRBJ1-2; 12 nucleotides match TRBD1. The specimen sequenced was PBMCs. The CDR3 DNA follows: TGTGCCAGCAGTGAGGGGACAGGGGGCATCTATGGCTACACCTTC. Translating gives CASSEGTGGIYGYTF.